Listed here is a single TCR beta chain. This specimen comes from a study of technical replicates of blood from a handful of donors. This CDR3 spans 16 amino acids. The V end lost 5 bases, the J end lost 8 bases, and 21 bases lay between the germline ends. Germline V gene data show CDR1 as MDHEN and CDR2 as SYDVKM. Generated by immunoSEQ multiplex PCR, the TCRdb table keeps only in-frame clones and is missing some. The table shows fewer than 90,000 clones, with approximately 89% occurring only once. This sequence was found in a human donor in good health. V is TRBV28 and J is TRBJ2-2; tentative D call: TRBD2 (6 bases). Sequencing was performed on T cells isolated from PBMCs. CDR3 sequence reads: CASSLSGLSGSGELFF. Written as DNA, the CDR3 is TGTGCCAGCAGTCTATCGGGACTCTCGGGGTCGGGGGAGCTGTTTTTT.